This T cell receptor (beta chain) emerged from a study of OX40 agonist ivuxolimab in advanced cancers. Notes on the study in general: Researchers report that CD8+ T cells had, on average, more expanded clones than CD4+. In the 0.1 to 3.0 mg/kg range, CD4+ and CD8+ blood T cells had expanded clonally by week 6. The authors also found low normalized T-cell clonal expansion in some nonresponders.

For this clone: Its antigen is still unknown.

In germline, CDR1 is GTSNPN, CDR2 SVGIG (reference sequence). The CDR3 contains 13 residues. V lost 1 base to trimming and J lost 4 bases, with 10 bases between them. Generated by immunoSEQ multiplex PCR, the TCRdb table keeps only in-frame clones and is missing some. Among 9,500 to 12,000 clones listed, approximately 86% were seen once. The J gene is TRBJ1-2, the V gene TRBV30; D is unclear. Here the sequenced sample was CD4+ or CD8+ T cells sorted from blood, taken in a trial of the OX40 agonist ivuxolimab. The receptor was derived from an adult with an advanced solid tumor such as melanoma, head and neck, liver or kidney cancer. The CDR3 is CAWSAAAIYGYTF. The CDR3 DNA follows: TGTGCCTGGAGTGCTGCAGCGATCTATGGCTACACCTTC.